This T cell receptor (beta chain) emerged from a study of shared clonotypes between healthy human individuals (dated by TCRdb to 2018 to 2021). About the investigation overall: The cohort included three men and two women between 18 and 49 years of age. Blood TCR repertoires of roughly five healthy adults were deeply sequenced to estimate repertoire size and the extent of clonotype sharing between individuals. For each donor, three plates each were used for CD4 naive and CD4 memory, two plates were used for CD8 naive, and one plate was used for CD8 memory. Different laboratories and diverse techniques were used to prepare libraries and sequence TCR repertoires, to increase sequencing depth and limit assay-specific biases. Between about 0.8 and 9 billion PBMCs per donor were obtained by leukapheresis.

The germline ends are 24 bases apart after V is trimmed by 9 bases and J by 3 bases. The germline V gene encodes CDR1 MNHEY and CDR2 SMNVEV (reference sequence). The CDR3 has 16 amino acids, counting the end cysteine and phenylalanine. Kept here is only the CDR3 DNA, which spans 48 bases and is read in frame from base 1. This clone was seen repeatedly, ten times or more. No antigen is known for it. The sample holds no much larger clone one base away, and base qualities are not on file. Broad study findings and their caveats: Sampling was restricted to blood, and TCR repertoires in tissues likely differ from the TCR repertoires found in blood. Estimated clonotype richness was generally larger for naive than for memory subsets. Across a few donors, approximately 5% of naive CD4, 3% to 4% of naive CD8, roughly 2.2% of memory CD4, and around 0.4% of memory CD8 clonotypes were shared. Because the study included a small number of donors, the genetic and exposure-history diversity represented was limited. Higher generation probabilities were observed for clonotypes shared by all four sorted-subset donors than for non-shared clonotypes. Incomplete sequencing was indicated by rarefaction of sorted-subset datasets, despite the large sequencing depth. Based on pairwise subsampling, the degree of clonotype sharing among donors was expected to be affected by sequencing depth.

The donors were healthy, HIV-negative adults who had no recently reported acute infections or vaccinations. Every donor was a Caucasian adult living in Nashville, Tennessee, USA. CD4+ T cells were enriched by magnetic negative selection; naive cells were then positively selected on CD45RA, and the negative fraction formed the memory subset. Blood was obtained by leukapheresis, after which PBMCs were separated by Ficoll-Histopaque density gradient centrifugation and cryopreserved in liquid nitrogen vapor phase. Analytical flow cytometry was used to check the purity and quantity of every magnetically sorted T cell population. Genomic DNA was isolated from each sorted fraction and quantified by UV absorbance on a Nanodrop 2000c. Using the deep immunoSEQ assay, TCR CDR3 regions were amplified from genomic DNA by multiplex PCR. Extracted genomic DNA from each cell subset was distributed evenly across all wells of several immunoSEQ 96-well plates, and each plate was treated as a replicate. For sorted subsets, each replicate PCR was loaded with about 0.2 ug genomic DNA, equivalent to approximately 33,000 T cell genomes. The purified libraries were quantified using a Qubit 3.0 fluorometer, sized with a Bioanalyzer 2100, and then quantified again using the KAPA Library Quantification kit. Every immunoSEQ 96-well plate was sequenced on a dedicated single-read 150-cycle Illumina NextSeq 550 flow cell. Processing in the source paper ran as follows. The immunoSEQ output contained only junctional sequences without quality scores, so filtering could not match that applied to full-length reads. To assign V/J genes and CDR3, sequences were annotated against IMGT germline references using PyIR, a Python wrapper for IgBLAST v1.9. Any read was removed if the V/J assignment was weak (E-value above 1e-6), the CDR3 was missing, or the read contained stop codons, out-of-frame junctions, or ambiguous translated residues. V3J clonotypes were defined as sequences sharing the same inferred V gene, J gene, and CDR3 amino acid sequence. The percentage overlap between two repertoires was calculated by dividing the number of shared unique clonotypes by the size of the smaller repertoire. Repertoire richness was assessed with RTK rarefaction, the Chao1 estimator, and Recon v2.1 estimates of unobserved clonotypes. Generation probabilities for all TCRbeta clonotypes obtained by the gDNA method from a handful of donors were computed using OLGA. The table was pulled from immuneACCESS by TCRdb, which kept in-frame rearrangements only. Such tables lose some clones; where checked, under half of the loss comes from unresolved V genes, and the rest has no known cause. That table is the source of V, J and clone size, and D and trimming were worked out from the DNA. Here the sample has around 1 million clones; 76% occur a single time. Jointly, the top ten make up about 1.5% of the sample.

Source material: memory CD4+ T cells sorted from blood. Sample cell subset or site, as interpreted from the label and publication: CD45RA-negative fraction. The chain is encoded by TRBV27 joined to TRBJ2-7; TRBD2 is possibly the D segment (6 matching bases). This clonotype was obtained from a man younger than 30 in good health. This receptor has the CDR3 CASADLGGVWDYEQYF. The DNA is as follows: TGTGCCAGTGCAGATTTGGGGGGAGTGTGGGACTACGAGCAGTACTTC.